The text below deals with one TCR beta chain. What it binds is not known. These data come from a study of vaccination and CD4 T cells after COVID-19. Study in general: Samples were taken after vaccination, a median of roughly 70 days after dose two, with a range of 14 to 241.

The trim removed 3 bases at V and 10 bases at J, leaving 10 bases unmatched. The CDR3 covers 14 residues. Indicated treatment: roughly 11-day PBMC culture with coronavirus spike peptide pools or control peptides (ViraFEST assay). The assay that was used to sequence DNA from cultured CD4+ T cells was the Oncomine TCR Beta short-read assay. MiXCR, applied by TCRdb to the PCR reads, yields one record per CDR3 protein. The sample comprises 15,000 to 20,000 distinct CDR3 sequences, about 50% of which are singletons, and about 10% rests with the top ten. This chain links TRBV12-3 or TRBV12-4 with TRBJ1-2; TRBD1 aligns across 8 bases. The receptor was derived from a human donor who had recovered from COVID-19. The specimen sequenced was CD4+ T cells from blood, cultured in vitro. The CDR3 here is CASSLGGTGFTYTF. CDR3 DNA sequence: TGTGCCAGCAGTTTGGGTGGGACAGGATTCACCTACACCTTC.